A single sample is the source of the 24 T cell receptor beta chains below, sequenced in a study of T cells in Graves' hyperthyroidism and ophthalmopathy. Amplification of TCR beta CDR3 regions used RNA as the template. In the first-round RT-PCR of the TCR CDR3, the HTBI primer set was used. In TCRdb, the multiplex PCR reads were re-called with MiXCR into one record per CDR3 protein. Here the sample spans 400,000 to 550,000 distinct CDR3 sequences, approximately 24% being singletons. Sequences were obtained from blood. All receptors come from a woman under 40 with Graves' ophthalmopathy.

This clonotype was seen a handful of times. The V and J genes are TRBV6-1 and TRBJ2-5, with a possible D match to TRBD1 (6 bases). Trimming shortened V by 7 bases and J by 0 bases, and 15 bases separated the two germline ends. The CDR3 extends over 15 amino acids. Germline V lookup: CDR1 MNHNS, CDR2 SASEGT. The CDR3 sequence is CASTRGPEYQETQYF. The CDR3 coding sequence is TGTGCCAGCACCAGGGGACCTGAGTACCAAGAGACCCAGTACTTC.

CDR3 in DNA: TGTGCCAGCAGCTTAGGACAGGGGGTTGGCGGCTACACCTTC. Protein: CASSLGQGVGGYTF. The rearrangement links TRBV7-9 to TRBJ1-2, with 9 bases fitting TRBD1. V shed 1 base and J 8 bases; nucleotides not matched to a gene: 5. The CDR3 is made up of 14 amino acids. Germline V lookup: CDR1 SEHNR, CDR2 FQNEAQ (reference sequence).

This clonotype came up many times. This chain joins TRBV12-3 or TRBV12-4 and TRBJ2-2; maybe TRBD1 (6 bases). Trimming removed 3 bases from V and 1 base from J, with 9 bases in between. The CDR3 loop spans 15 amino acids. The CDR3 loop is CASSLGARNTGELFF. CDR3 bases: TGTGCCAGCAGTTTGGGGGCCAGGAACACCGGGGAGCTGTTTTTT.

The chain couples TRBV20-1 to TRBJ2-7; 10 nucleotides match TRBD2. CDR1 DFQATT and CDR2 SNEGSKA come from the germline V gene (reference sequence). CDR3 length: 14 residues. Unmatched junction bases numbered 6, after V lost 3 bases and J lost 4 bases. The CDR3: CSASQRGGRYEQYF. The CDR3 DNA is TGCAGTGCTAGCCAGCGGGGGGGCCGATACGAGCAGTACTTC.

This clonotype was seen at least ten times. This chain joins TRBV7-8 and TRBJ2-2; 7 bases line up with TRBD1. CDR1 and CDR2 (germline): SGHVS, FQNEAQ. The ends lost 5 bases at V and 3 bases at J; junction bases unmatched: 9. The CDR3 is made up of 16 amino acids. CDR3 amino acids: CASSPWTGSDTGELFF. DNA for the CDR3: TGTGCCAGCAGCCCCTGGACAGGTAGTGACACCGGGGAGCTGTTTTTT.

About this clonotype: Mismatch with germline at one junction end may stem from a read error. The chain employs TRBV12-3 or TRBV12-4 and TRBJ2-5; D unclear. The CDR3 extends over 12 amino acids. As DNA, the CDR3 is TGTGCCAGCAGTTTGCCGAAGGAGACCAAGTACTTC. It codes for CASSLPKETKYF.

The chain combines TRBV28 with TRBJ2-7, with 7 bases lining up with TRBD1. V shed 4 bases, J shed 5 bases, and the junction held 8 bases outside the gene matches. The CDR3 has 14 amino acids. Germline CDR1 reads MDHEN; CDR2 reads SYDVKM. The CDR3 reads CASSSGQRIHEQYF. The CDR3 region has the DNA TGTGCCAGCAGTTCGGGACAGAGGATCCACGAGCAGTACTTC.

The chain joins TRBV3-1 to TRBJ1-2; D is unresolved. V was cut by 0 bases and J by 8 bases, with 4 bases left in between. The V gene's germline CDR1 is LGHDT and CDR2 YNNKEL (reference sequence). The CDR3 is 11 residues long. In nucleotides, the CDR3 is TGTGCCAGCAGCCAAGATTCCGGCTACACCTTC. Its protein product is CASSQDSGYTF.

The chain employs TRBV20-1 and TRBJ2-7; D is uncertain. In germline, CDR1 is DFQATT, CDR2 SNEGSKA (reference sequence). The CDR3 has 14 amino acids. V was clipped by 0 bases and J by 1 base, with 10 bases between them. CDR3 region: CSARDRKGSYEQYF. The CDR3 nucleotides are TGCAGTGCTAGAGATCGGAAGGGATCCTACGAGCAGTACTTC.

This chain joins TRBV12-3 or TRBV12-4 and TRBJ2-1; D perhaps matches TRBD1 (5 bases). V lost 4 bases and J 6 bases, leaving 7 bases between the germline ends. The CDR3 sequence is 12 residues long. The CDR3: CASSYTGNEQFF. The CDR3 nucleotides are TGTGCCAGCAGTTACACAGGCAATGAGCAGTTCTTC.

The chain links TRBV18 to TRBJ2-5, with D possibly matching TRBD1 (6 bases). V was trimmed by 8 bases and J by 1 base, leaving 17 bases between them. This CDR3 is built from 15 residues. Per germline, CDR1 KGHSH and CDR2 LQKENI. The CDR3 sequence: CASRHNGQPQETQYF. The CDR3 coding sequence is TGTGCCAGCCGTCATAATGGACAGCCCCAAGAGACCCAGTACTTC.

This clonotype occurred many times. The V gene is TRBV6-1, the J gene TRBJ1-5; 8 bases agree with TRBD1. This CDR3 is built from 13 residues. Germline CDR1 and CDR2: MNHNS and SASEGT. V dropped 7 bases and J dropped 6; count of bases not matched to a gene: 5. The CDR3 DNA reads as TGTGCCAGCATTGGGACAGGCTCTCAGCCCCAGCATTTT. Protein sequence: CASIGTGSQPQHF.

The genes are TRBV28 and TRBJ2-7; D is tentatively TRBD1 or TRBD2 (5 bases each). Per germline, CDR1 MDHEN and CDR2 SYDVKM. The CDR3 is 12 residues long. Between the trimmed V and J ends, which lost 8 bases and 2 bases, there was a span of 10 bases. CDR3 in DNA: TGTGCCAGCGGGACGAAGGCCTACGAGCAGTACTTC. The encoded protein is CASGTKAYEQYF. The full variable domain, with the rest looked up from reference TRBV28 and TRBJ2-7, is DVKVTQSSRYLVKRTGEKVFLECVQDMDHENMFWYRQDPGLGLRLIYFSYDVKMKEKGDIPEGYSVSREKKERFSLILESASTNQTSMYLCASGTKAYEQYFGPGTRLTVT.

This clonotype occurred a few times. This chain uses TRBV20-1 with TRBJ1-1; a possible D gene is TRBD1 (5 bases). CDR3 length equals 13 residues. The V gene lost 6 bases and the J gene lost 10 bases, with 21 bases spanning the gap. From germline, CDR1 is DFQATT and CDR2 SNEGSKA (reference sequence). This CDR3 is CSANNYPRQGAFF. CDR3 DNA sequence: TGCAGTGCCAATAACTACCCCCGGCAGGGAGCTTTCTTT.

The CDR3 spells CASSHPSGGGETQYF. The CDR3 DNA follows: TGTGCCAGCAGCCATCCTAGCGGGGGTGGAGAGACCCAGTACTTC. This rearrangement joins TRBV28 to TRBJ2-5, with 10 bases lining up with TRBD2. The CDR3 spans 15 residues. CDR1 and CDR2 (germline): MDHEN, SYDVKM. The V and J ends lost 6 bases and 4 bases, in that order; junction bases with no gene match: 8.

This clonotype appeared a few times. This chain links TRBV13 with TRBJ2-5, with D possibly matching TRBD1 (5 bases). CDR1 and CDR2 from the germline V gene are PRHDT and FYEKMQ (reference sequence). V was cut by 4 bases and J by 5 bases, with 11 bases left in between. The CDR3 runs to 13 residues. The CDR3 DNA is TGTGCCAGCAGCTCCAGGGTGAGGGAGACCCAGTACTTC. Protein product: CASSSRVRETQYF.

V gene TRBV12-3 or TRBV12-4 combines with J gene TRBJ1-3, with D tentatively TRBD1 (5 bases). The CDR3 is made up of 15 amino acids. V lost 8 bases and J lost 5, with 19 bases in between. Here the CDR3 reads CASRRDGTQRNTIYF. CDR3 bases: TGTGCCAGCCGCCGGGACGGAACTCAACGAAACACCATATATTTT.

This clonotype turned up a few times. V gene TRBV18 combines with J gene TRBJ2-7; 7 bases align to TRBD1. The CDR3 totals 14 residues. V lost 8 bases, J lost 2 bases, and 9 bases stayed unmatched. The germline V gene has CDR1 KGHSH and CDR2 LQKENI. The CDR3: CASTGTVTPYEQYF. The CDR3 nucleotides are TGTGCCAGCACCGGGACAGTGACACCCTACGAGCAGTACTTC.

This clonotype was seen at least ten times. The CDR3 protein is CASSSQGASGGYTF. The CDR3 DNA reads TGTGCCAGCAGCTCGCAGGGGGCGTCAGGTGGCTACACCTTC. The chain has TRBV7-8 and TRBJ1-2; 8 bases line up with TRBD1. The V segment lost 4 bases and the J segment 7 bases; nucleotides outside the gene matches: 8. Germline assignment: CDR1 SGHVS and CDR2 FQNEAQ. CDR3 size: 14 residues.

The table lists this clonotype with many counts. The chain combines TRBV11-2 with TRBJ1-1; D uncertain. V lost 0 bases to trimming and J lost 3 bases, with 2 bases between them. Germline V gene lookup returns CDR1 SGHAT and CDR2 FQNNGV. The CDR3 length is 12 residues. For the CDR3, the DNA is TGTGCCAGCAGCTTAGACTACACTGAAGCTTTCTTT. Encoded protein: CASSLDYTEAFF.

The chain carries TRBV6-5 and TRBJ1-2; no clear D. Germline CDR1 is MNHEY and CDR2 is SVGAGI. The CDR3 covers 13 residues. Trimming shortened V by 0 bases and J by 3 bases, and 5 bases separated the two germline ends. CDR3 DNA sequence: TGTGCCAGCAGTTACTCAAGTTACTATGGCTACACCTTC. Translated, it gives CASSYSSYYGYTF.

For this clonotype: Just one base apart from a much larger clone, this may be a read error. The chain links TRBV4-1 to TRBJ1-1; 7 positions match TRBD1. After removal of 6 bases from V and 0 bases from J, the junction contained 10 bases not matched to a gene. Germline V gene lookup returns CDR1 MGHRA and CDR2 YSYEKL. The CDR3 covers 16 residues. CDR3 sequence: CASRQPGGPLNTEAFF. In nucleotides, the CDR3 is TGCGCCAGCAGGCAACCAGGGGGACCCCTGAACACTGAAGCTTTCTTT.

The chain has TRBV12-3 or TRBV12-4 and TRBJ1-5; D is unresolved. Between the trimmed V and J ends, which lost 0 bases and 0 bases, there was a span of 12 bases. The CDR3 sequence is 17 residues long. This CDR3 is CASSLAGGGYSNQPQHF. The CDR3 nucleotides read TGTGCCAGCAGTTTAGCGGGTGGAGGCTATAGCAATCAGCCCCAGCATTTT.

The chain is built from TRBV7-8 and TRBJ1-1, with a weak D call TRBD1 (6 bases). Trimming took off 5 bases at V and 8 bases at J, with 18 bases between the two ends. Germline loops: CDR1 SGHVS, CDR2 FQNEAQ. The CDR3 sequence is 14 residues long. The CDR3 here is CASSVRTGYAEAFF. As DNA, the CDR3 is TGTGCCAGCAGCGTTAGAACAGGGTACGCCGAAGCTTTCTTT.